This T cell receptor (beta chain) is drawn from a study of human thymus T cells. Study-wide results and caveats: Thymic as well as blood repertoires seemed to favor certain V and J genes unevenly.

Healthy Finnish infants undergoing corrective surgery for congenital heart defects were used as donors. Only four of the eight donors provided an approximately 0.45-1 mL blood sample. All available leukocytes, rather than a set cell count, yielded the blood DNA. The CDR3 consists of 15 residues. V dropped 4 bases and J dropped 2 bases, with 14 bases sitting between them. Germline V gives CDR1 SGHVS, CDR2 FQNEAQ. Comments on this clone: The target antigen is unknown.

The assay was immunoSEQ multiplex PCR, and TCRdb's table has in-frame clones only and misses some. The sample holds approximately 49,000 clones, 85% to 95% seen once. This clonotype was obtained from a girl in the first two years of life with a congenital heart defect but otherwise immunologically healthy. Sequenced sample: blood. The chain links TRBV7-8 to TRBJ1-2; D possibly corresponds to TRBD1 (6 bases). DNA of the CDR3: TGTGCCAGCAGCTCTTCGGGGGCGGGGAACTATGGCTACACCTTC. Amino acids: CASSSSGAGNYGYTF.